The next 32 T cell receptor beta chains were all read from a single sample in a study of blood T cells in healthy people across ages. Next came a second PCR, run for roughly 7 to 12 cycles, which used a sample-barcoded 5' primer along with a J-beta primer mix. TCRdb processed the 5' RACE reads anew with MiXCR; each CDR3 protein has one entry. Among almost 550,000 distinct CDR3 sequences listed, around 24% were seen once. These data also formed part of another study, on T cells of mothers and their children.

Sequenced input: blood. These receptors were taken from a boy aged 5-17 years in good health.

This clonotype has just a few counts. The rearrangement links TRBV9 to TRBJ2-3; tentatively, D is TRBD1 (5 bases). The germline CDR1 and CDR2 sequences are SGDLS and YYNGEE. Trimming stripped 0 bases from V and 0 bases from J, with 17 bases between. There are 18 residues in the CDR3. CDR3 nucleotide sequence: TGTGCCAGCAGCGTAGGGGGCAGGGTCCTTTCTAGCACAGATACGCAGTATTTT. As protein: CASSVGGRVLSSTDTQYF.

This clonotype was counted between two and nine times. The V and J genes are TRBV18 and TRBJ2-7, with D unclear. The CDR3 runs 17 residues. Per germline, CDR1 KGHSH and CDR2 LQKENI. Trimming left V 2 bases short and J 0 bases short, with 17 bases between. The CDR3 loop reads CASSPSFTGKISYEQYF. The CDR3 DNA sequence: TGTGCCAGCTCACCAAGTTTCACGGGCAAGATCTCCTACGAGCAGTACTTC. The variable domain in full, with the rest retrieved from reference TRBV18 and TRBJ2-7, is NAGVMQNPRHLVRRRGQEARLRCSPMKGHSHVYWYRQLPEEGLKFMVYLQKENIIDESGMPKERFSAEFPKEGPSILRIQQVVRGDSAAYFCASSPSFTGKISYEQYFGPGTRLTVT.

This clonotype was seen more than once but under ten times. The chain joins TRBV7-3 to TRBJ2-2, with TRBD2 as a possible D gene (5 bases). This CDR3 has 15 amino acids. V was shortened by 5 bases and J by 4 bases, with 14 bases between the two germline ends. Germline lookup yields CDR1 SGHTA and CDR2 FQGTGA. CDR3 in amino acids: CASSPVAGGTGELFF. CDR3 nucleotides: TGTGCCAGCAGCCCCGTTGCGGGTGGCACCGGGGAGCTGTTTTTT.

This clonotype was observed a handful of times. The chain is built from TRBV15 and TRBJ1-2; 9 nucleotides match TRBD1. The CDR3 has 15 residues. Germline V gives CDR1 LNHNV, CDR2 YYDKDF (reference sequence). V lost 6 bases and J lost 4; bases outside the gene matches: 9. CDR3 DNA: TGTGCCACCAGGAGGACAGGGGTGAAGGGCTATGGCTACACCTTC. Amino acids: CATRRTGVKGYGYTF.

In this sample, this clonotype turned up a few times. The chain combines TRBV21-1 with TRBJ2-7; no DNA check was done on the table's D call, TRBD1. TRBV21-1 constitutes a pseudogene. The CDR3 length is 15 residues. The CDR3 DNA reads TGTGCCAGCACCGTAGCGGGACAGGGTATGAACGAGCAGTACTTC. The encoded protein is CASTVAGQGMNEQYF.

This clonotype appeared once. This sequence joins TRBV6-2 or TRBV6-3 and TRBJ2-7; 10 bases fit TRBD2. Germline loops: CDR1 MNHEY, CDR2 SVGEGT. Trimming at V came to 7 bases and at J to 0 bases, leaving 9 bases not matched to a gene. This CDR3 contains 16 residues. CDR3 DNA sequence: TGTGCCAGCACCCGAATAGCGGGAGGCATCTCCTACGAGCAGTACTTC. It yields the protein CASTRIAGGISYEQYF.

This clonotype was detected only a few times. The chain recombines TRBV7-2 with TRBJ2-1, with 14 bases identical to TRBD2. The CDR3 sequence is 17 residues long. The germline V gene encodes CDR1 SGHTA and CDR2 FQGNSA. V gave up 5 bases and J gave up 2 bases; unmatched junction bases: 5. DNA of the CDR3: TGTGCCAGCAGCAGGACTAGCGGGGGGACCACCTACAATGAGCAGTTCTTC. Residues: CASSRTSGGTTYNEQFF.

The J gene is TRBJ2-2, the V gene TRBV9, with D perhaps matching TRBD2 (6 bases). Germline CDR1 and CDR2: SGDLS and YYNGEE. The V gene lost 0 bases and the J gene lost 2 bases, with 8 bases spanning the gap. The CDR3 runs to 15 residues. The CDR3 sequence: CASSVGTINTGELFF. For the CDR3, the DNA is TGTGCCAGCAGCGTAGGGACTATTAACACCGGGGAGCTGTTTTTT.

The chain links TRBV29-1 to TRBJ2-7; possibly TRBD2 for D (5 bases). CDR3 length: 11 amino acids. Trimming took off 4 bases at V and 3 bases at J, with 7 bases between the two ends. Germline CDR1 SQVTM, CDR2 ANQGSEA. In nucleotides, the CDR3 is TGCAGCGTTGTTCGGGACTACGAGCAGTACTTC. Translated, it gives CSVVRDYEQYF.

This clonotype showed up just a few times. The chain joins TRBV3-1 to TRBJ2-7, with 15 bases matching TRBD2. V gave up 4 bases and J gave up 7 bases; unmatched junction bases: 11. The CDR3 is 17 amino acids. In germline, CDR1 is LGHDT, CDR2 YNNKEL (reference sequence). The CDR3, as DNA: TGTGCCAGCAGCCGGAGGACTAGCGGGGGGGCCACGGGAGAGCAGTACTTC. Amino acids: CASSRRTSGGATGEQYF.

This clonotype showed up just a few times. The gene calls are TRBV10-3 and TRBJ2-1; 13 bases agree with TRBD2. Germline V gene data show CDR1 as ENHRY and CDR2 as SYGVKD. V lost 0 bases and J lost 10; bases outside the gene matches: 3. CDR3 length: 15 amino acids. CDR3 region: CAISESGTSGEEQFF. DNA of the CDR3: TGTGCCATCAGTGAGTCGGGGACTAGCGGGGAAGAGCAGTTCTTC.

This clonotype has just a few counts. The chain links TRBV28 to TRBJ2-7; 8 positions agree with TRBD2. Germline CDR1 reads MDHEN; CDR2 reads SYDVKM. The CDR3 covers 13 residues. Trimming took 10 bases from V and 3 from J; bases not matched to a gene: 8. CDR3 DNA: TGTGCCACTGACGGGAGGGCCCACTACGAGCAGTACTTC. Translation: CATDGRAHYEQYF. The full variable domain, rest sourced from reference TRBV28 and TRBJ2-7, is DVKVTQSSRYLVKRTGEKVFLECVQDMDHENMFWYRQDPGLGLRLIYFSYDVKMKEKGDIPEGYSVSREKKERFSLILESASTNQTSMYLCATDGRAHYEQYFGPGTRLTVT.

The rearrangement links TRBV5-1 to TRBJ2-3; D may be TRBD1 or TRBD2 (5 bases each). Trimming stripped 5 bases from V and 2 bases from J, with 9 bases between. Looked up from germline, CDR1 is SGHRS and CDR2 is YFSETQ. The CDR3 spans 13 residues. The CDR3 nucleotides read TGCGCCAGCAGGCCGGGACCCACAGATACGCAGTATTTT. As protein: CASRPGPTDTQYF.

This rearrangement joins TRBV29-1 to TRBJ1-1; the D gene is possibly TRBD1 (5 bases). This CDR3 is built from 17 residues. V was trimmed by 7 bases and J by 1 base, leaving 25 bases between them. Germline CDR1 is SQVTM and CDR2 is ANQGSEA. The CDR3 reads CSATPLYWGKTNTEAFF. CDR3 DNA sequence: TGCAGCGCTACACCGCTCTACTGGGGGAAAACGAACACTGAAGCTTTCTTT. Variable domain in full (rest from reference TRBV29-1 and TRBJ1-1): SAVISQKPSRDICQRGTSLTIQCQVDSQVTMMFWYRQQPGQSLTLIATANQGSEATYESGFVIDKFPISRPNLTFSTLTVSNMSPEDSSIYLCSATPLYWGKTNTEAFFGQGTRLTVV.

This clonotype appeared many times. The chain joins TRBV12-3 or TRBV12-4 to TRBJ1-4; no clear D gene. With 4 bases removed from V and 8 bases from J, the gap between germline ends came to 8 bases. There are 12 residues in the CDR3. The CDR3, as DNA: TGTGCCAGCAGTTCGGGATGGGAAAAACTGTTTTTT. Residues: CASSSGWEKLFF.

This clonotype was observed a few times. V usage is TRBV20-1 and J usage is TRBJ2-1, with 9 positions matching TRBD2. The CDR3 is 15 residues long. The germline CDR1 and CDR2 sequences are DFQATT and SNEGSKA (reference sequence). Losses at the gene ends were 6 bases for V and 1 base for J; bases not matched to a gene: 7. CDR3 nucleotide sequence: TGCAGTGCCCCACCGACTAGCGGTTCCTACAATGAGCAGTTCTTC. It encodes CSAPPTSGSYNEQFF.

This clonotype has more than one count but fewer than ten. V and J are TRBV6-1 and TRBJ2-7, with 7 bases matching TRBD1. This CDR3 is built from 16 residues. The trim removed 2 bases at V and 4 bases at J, leaving 11 bases unmatched. The V gene's germline CDR1 is MNHNS and CDR2 SASEGT. The CDR3 sequence is CASSEYPGTAKYEQYF. The CDR3 region has the DNA TGTGCCAGCAGTGAATACCCGGGGACAGCAAAATACGAGCAGTACTTC.

The CDR3 DNA sequence: TGTGCCAGCAGCCAAGGGGGTCTAGCAGGGGTTTGTAAGCAGTTCTTC. It is translated as CASSQGGLAGVCKQFF. The J gene is TRBJ2-1, the V gene TRBV3-1, with a possible D match to TRBD1 (6 bases). V shed 1 base and J shed 11 bases, with 21 bases lying between them. Germline V gene sequence: CDR1 LGHDT, CDR2 YNNKEL (reference sequence). This CDR3 is built from 16 residues.

This clonotype was counted many times. The chain has TRBV3-1 and TRBJ1-2; D is uncertain. The germline CDR1 and CDR2 sequences are LGHDT and YNNKEL (reference sequence). The CDR3 runs 13 residues. Trimming stripped 4 bases from V and 5 bases from J, with 11 bases between. CDR3 sequence (DNA): TGTGCCAGCAGCCCAAGGGAAGGTTATGGCTACACCTTC. Protein sequence: CASSPREGYGYTF.

This clonotype was detected a few times. The chain employs TRBV7-2 and TRBJ2-7; 9 nucleotides match TRBD1. The germline V gene encodes CDR1 SGHTA and CDR2 FQGNSA. Germline trimming cut 4 bases from V and 4 bases from J; bases unmatched to any gene: 5. The CDR3 is 14 amino acids. For the CDR3, the DNA is TGTGCCAGCAGCTGGGAACAGGGGGCGTACGAGCAGTACTTC. Translated: CASSWEQGAYEQYF.

The chain links TRBV7-2 to TRBJ1-5; D uncertain. This CDR3 spans 13 amino acids. Looked up from germline, CDR1 is SGHTA and CDR2 is FQGNSA. The germline V and J ends were trimmed by 1 base and 7 bases, with 8 bases remaining between them. The CDR3 nucleotides are TGTGCCAGCAGCTTAGGGTCGGGCCAGCCCCAGCATTTT. Translating it yields CASSLGSGQPQHF.

This clonotype occurred a few times. This chain's CDR3 is CASSLWDINTGELFF. CDR3 DNA sequence: TGTGCCAGCAGCTTGTGGGACATAAATACCGGGGAGCTGTTTTTT. The chain employs TRBV5-5 and TRBJ2-2; D is perhaps TRBD1 (6 bases). Germline CDR1 and CDR2: SGHKS and YYEKEE (reference sequence). There are 15 residues in the CDR3. V was cut by 1 base and J by 5 bases, with 12 bases left in between.

To note about this clonotype: One end of the junction fails to match germline, which may point to a read error. This chain joins TRBV7-9 and TRBJ2-2; a weak D match, TRBD2 (6 bases). CDR3 length equals 14 residues. Germline V gene sequence: CDR1 SEHNR, CDR2 FQNEAQ (reference sequence). CDR3 sequence (DNA): TGTGCCAGCAGCTTAGTGCAGGGCTTCGGGGGGCTGTTTTTT. Encoded protein: CASSLVQGFGGLFF.

The rearrangement joins TRBV6-5 to TRBJ2-5; D gene unclear. There are 13 residues in the CDR3. Germline-derived CDR1 and CDR2 are MNHEY and SVGAGI. Between the trimmed V and J ends, which lost 3 bases and 4 bases, there was a span of 9 bases. The CDR3 DNA reads TGTGCCAGCAGTTATGGCGTAGGAGAGACCCAGTACTTC. Translation gives CASSYGVGETQYF.

This clonotype showed up just a few times. CDR3 in DNA: TGTGCCACCAGCAGAGTCGTTGGGGATTACGAGCAGTACTTC. Translation gives CATSRVVGDYEQYF. The chain uses TRBV15 and TRBJ2-7; D is ambiguous. The V end was cut by 1 base, the J end by 4 bases, with 11 bases between. CDR1 is LNHNV, CDR2 YYDKDF, per germline (reference sequence). The CDR3 sequence is 14 residues long.

This clonotype has just a few counts. The chain couples TRBV5-5 to TRBJ2-1; a weak D match, TRBD1 (5 bases). The CDR3 totals 16 residues. The V and J ends lost 6 bases and 8 bases respectively, with 24 bases between them. Germline CDR1 is SGHKS and CDR2 is YYEKEE (reference sequence). The CDR3 loop reads CASTFQGGTGLDEQFF. For the CDR3, the DNA is TGTGCCAGCACTTTCCAGGGCGGAACAGGATTGGATGAGCAGTTCTTC.

The rearrangement joins TRBV12-3 or TRBV12-4 to TRBJ2-2; D not certain. Trimming removed 10 bases from V and 0 bases from J, with 9 bases in between. This CDR3 comprises 13 residues. In DNA, the CDR3 is TGTGCCACCATATATTCGAACACCGGGGAGCTGTTTTTT. Its translation is CATIYSNTGELFF.

The gene calls are TRBV28 and TRBJ1-2; 9 positions agree with TRBD1. The CDR3 contains 15 residues. Germline CDR1 and CDR2: MDHEN and SYDVKM. The V gene end was trimmed by 6 bases and the J gene end by 7 bases; junction bases not matched to a gene: 12. This CDR3 is CASRTGGDFRPGYTF. The CDR3 bases are TGTGCCAGCAGGACAGGGGGTGACTTTCGTCCTGGCTACACCTTC.

CDR3 amino acids: CASSFSRLAGASSTDTQYF. The CDR3 nucleotides read TGTGCCAGCAGTTTCTCCCGACTAGCGGGCGCGTCTAGCACAGATACGCAGTATTTT. This chain connects TRBV27 to TRBJ2-3, with TRBD2 matching 10 bases. The ends lost 3 bases at V and 0 bases at J; junction bases unmatched: 12. The CDR3 contains 19 residues. Germline V lookup: CDR1 MNHEY, CDR2 SMNVEV (reference sequence).

This chain connects TRBV20-1 to TRBJ2-5, with a weak D call TRBD2 (5 bases). Germline CDR1 DFQATT, CDR2 SNEGSKA (reference sequence). Between the trimmed V and J ends, which lost 3 bases and 4 bases, there was a span of 18 bases. This CDR3 is built from 15 residues. CDR3 protein: CSASPSYGGAETQYF. In DNA form, the CDR3 reads TGCAGTGCTAGTCCCTCTTACGGAGGCGCAGAGACCCAGTACTTC.

This clonotype was seen a few times. The V call is TRBV4-1, the J call TRBJ1-2, with D possibly being TRBD1 (5 bases). The length of the CDR3 is 14 residues. Trimming removed 7 bases at V and 2 bases at J, with 14 bases between. The germline V gene has CDR1 MGHRA and CDR2 YSYEKL. CDR3 sequence reads: CASTRDGLNYGYTF. The CDR3 DNA sequence: TGCGCCAGCACCCGGGACGGACTGAACTATGGCTACACCTTC.

This clonotype has just a few counts. The CDR3 sequence is CASSETGSYNEQFF. CDR3 bases: TGTGCCAGCAGTGAGACAGGAAGCTACAATGAGCAGTTCTTC. This rearrangement joins TRBV9 to TRBJ2-5, with a possible D match to TRBD1 (6 bases). The end of the DNA is better explained by TRBJ2-1, so the J call may be wrong. The germline CDR1 and CDR2 sequences are SGDLS and YYNGEE. This CDR3 has 14 residues.